One sample yielded the 27 T cell receptor beta chains listed below, sequenced in a study of blood T cell repertoires in COVID-19 (TCRdb year 2020). The library came from the immunoSEQ multiplex PCR assay. This immuneACCESS table, as held by TCRdb, lists in-frame sequences with V and J called but not all clones. Of the missing ones, under half trace to an unresolved V gene in checked studies; the others have no known cause. This sample lists about 280,000 clones; around 85% were detected once. The top ten hold 2% to 3% of the sample. The sequenced material came from PBMCs or T cells enriched from blood (not recorded which). The receptors were sampled from a woman aged 50 to 65 who had recovered from COVID-19.

V and J are TRBV18 and TRBJ1-2; 8 nucleotides agree with TRBD1. Germline assignment: CDR1 KGHSH and CDR2 LQKENI. The J segment lost 4 bases and the V segment lost 1 base, leaving 8 bases of the junction unmatched. The CDR3 has 16 residues. The CDR3 protein is CASSPRLTGVTYGYTF. In DNA, the CDR3 is TGTGCCAGCTCACCACGTTTGACAGGGGTTACCTATGGCTACACCTTC. Full variable domain (outside the CDR3, taken from reference TRBV18 and TRBJ1-2): NAGVMQNPRHLVRRRGQEARLRCSPMKGHSHVYWYRQLPEEGLKFMVYLQKENIIDESGMPKERFSAEFPKEGPSILRIQQVVRGDSAAYFCASSPRLTGVTYGYTFGSGTRLTVV.

This clone has only one observation. This chain joins TRBV11-2 and TRBJ2-6, with D unclear. The CDR3 is 19 amino acids. Trimming left V 1 base short and J 0 bases short, with 16 bases between. Germline loops: CDR1 SGHAT, CDR2 FQNNGV. The CDR3 loop is CASSLGERGTISGANVLTF. In DNA form, the CDR3 reads TGTGCCAGCAGCTTAGGCGAGAGAGGTACGATCTCTGGGGCCAACGTCCTGACTTTC. The entire variable domain, with the rest obtained from reference TRBV11-2 and TRBJ2-6, is as follows: EAGVAQSPRYKIIEKRQSVAFWCNPISGHATLYWYQQILGQGPKLLIQFQNNGVVDDSQLPKDRFSAERLKGVDSTLKIQPAKLEDSAVYLCASSLGERGTISGANVLTFGAGSRLTVL.

V is TRBV19 and J is TRBJ2-1; possible D gene TRBD1, 5 bases. The CDR3 extends over 11 amino acids. V was pared by 6 bases and J by 7 bases, with 7 bases between. Germline CDR1 and CDR2: LNHDA and SQIVND (reference sequence). The CDR3: CASRDRNEQFF. The CDR3 DNA is TGTGCCAGTAGAGACAGAAATGAGCAGTTCTTC.

The chain joins TRBV3-1 (or the pseudogene TRBV3-2) to TRBJ1-1; D perhaps matches TRBD1 (6 bases). The V gene lost 4 bases and the J gene lost 8 bases, with 17 bases spanning the gap. The CDR3 contains 14 residues. The germline gives CDR1 LGHDT, CDR2 YNNKEL (reference sequence). CDR3 nucleotides: TGTGCCAGCAGCCCCAGCGGGGGGCGACGGGAAGCTTTCTTT. As protein: CASSPSGGRREAFF.

The rearrangement links TRBV7-2 to TRBJ2-1; 13 bases are shared with TRBD2. Germline V lookup: CDR1 SGHTA, CDR2 FQGNSA. V trimming: 4 bases; J trimming: 11 bases; junction bases outside the gene matches: 8. The CDR3 is 15 amino acids. CDR3 coding DNA: TGTGCCAGCAGCTCCCGCTCGACTAGCGGGGGGCAGCAGTTCTTC. As protein: CASSSRSTSGGQQFF.

The table lists this clone with a few counts. The V and J genes are TRBV5-1 and TRBJ2-1, with 10 bases matching TRBD2. This CDR3 region has 16 residues. After removal of 1 base from V and 6 bases from J, the junction contained 7 bases not matched to a gene. Germline V gives CDR1 SGHRS, CDR2 YFSETQ. CDR3 region: CASSLIPAGGPNEQFF. The CDR3 bases are TGCGCCAGCAGCTTGATCCCAGCGGGAGGGCCCAATGAGCAGTTCTTC.

The chain links TRBV19 to TRBJ2-7; D remains unclear. Looked up from germline, CDR1 is LNHDA and CDR2 is SQIVND (reference sequence). This CDR3 comprises 15 residues. The V gene lost 3 bases and the J gene lost 0 bases, with 12 bases spanning the gap. CDR3: CASSMGHYLSYEQYF. DNA of the CDR3: TGTGCCAGTAGTATGGGCCATTACCTCTCCTACGAGCAGTACTTC.

The CDR3 here is CASYRDTTLVGELFF. CDR3 DNA sequence: TGTGCCAGTTACCGGGACACCACCCTGGTCGGGGAGCTGTTTTTT. The genes are TRBV6-5 and TRBJ2-2, with D possibly TRBD1 on 6 matching bases. The length of the CDR3 is 15 residues. Trimming pared 9 bases from V and 7 bases from J, leaving 21 bases between. Germline V gives CDR1 MNHEY, CDR2 SVGAGI.

The V call is TRBV2, the J call TRBJ2-1; maybe TRBD1 (6 bases). CDR1 is SNHLY, CDR2 FYNNEI, per germline. V dropped 7 bases and J dropped 7 bases, with 20 bases sitting between them. The CDR3 spans 15 residues. The CDR3 is CASKGRGYPLNEQFF. DNA for the CDR3: TGTGCCAGCAAGGGCAGGGGATATCCCCTGAATGAGCAGTTCTTC.

J is TRBJ1-2 and V is TRBV27; weak D call: TRBD1 (6 bases). Germline CDR1 is MNHEY and CDR2 is SMNVEV (reference sequence). Trimming removed 3 bases from V and 4 bases from J, with 12 bases in between. There are 14 residues in the CDR3. CDR3 sequence (DNA): TGTGCCAGCAGTTTCAATGACAGGCTCTATGGCTACACCTTC. Translation gives CASSFNDRLYGYTF.

J is TRBJ1-1 and V is TRBV6-5; perhaps TRBD1 as D (6 bases). Germline V CDR1 and CDR2: MNHEY, SVGAGI. V lost 2 bases to trimming and J lost 3 bases, with 10 bases between them. CDR3 length: 14 amino acids. This CDR3 reads CASSYGGADTEAFF. CDR3 DNA sequence: TGTGCCAGCAGTTACGGGGGGGCTGACACTGAAGCTTTCTTT.

This rearrangement joins TRBV29-1 to TRBJ1-1; maybe TRBD1 (5 bases). This CDR3 has 13 amino acids. Germline V gene lookup returns CDR1 SQVTM and CDR2 ANQGSEA. Trimming stripped 5 bases from V and 1 base from J, with 11 bases between. The CDR3 bases are TGCAGCGTTCTCTGGGGCTGGAACACTGAAGCTTTCTTT. Translating gives CSVLWGWNTEAFF.

This chain connects TRBV9 to TRBJ1-1, with D unclear. The CDR3 runs to 16 residues. The germline V gene encodes CDR1 SGDLS and CDR2 YYNGEE. Trimming removed 0 bases at V and 5 bases at J, with 17 bases between. DNA of the CDR3: TGTGCCAGCAGCGTAGCTACGATCGGGGTGGGGACTGAAGCTTTCTTT. This translates into CASSVATIGVGTEAFF.

The J gene is TRBJ2-1, the V gene TRBV3-1 (or the pseudogene TRBV3-2); 8 nucleotides align to TRBD1. V lost 4 bases and J lost 6; bases outside the gene matches: 5. The CDR3 consists of 14 residues. The germline gives CDR1 LGHDT, CDR2 YNNKEL (reference sequence). The CDR3 coding sequence is TGTGCCAGCAGCCCTGTTGACAGGGGCAATGAGCAGTTCTTC. Translated, it gives CASSPVDRGNEQFF.

The gene calls are TRBV30 and TRBJ1-2, with TRBD1 identical over 8 bases. This CDR3 has 12 residues. V lost 2 bases to trimming and J lost 6 bases; unmatched junction nucleotides: 2. Germline V lookup: CDR1 GTSNPN, CDR2 SVGIG (reference sequence). CDR3 loop: CAWSTGGDGYTF. CDR3 in DNA: TGTGCCTGGAGTACAGGGGGTGATGGCTACACCTTC.

The chain couples TRBV5-6 to TRBJ1-2; D remains ambiguous. The V and J ends lost 4 bases and 7 bases respectively, with 11 bases between them. CDR1 and CDR2 (germline): SGHDT, YYEEEE. The CDR3 is 12 residues long. CDR3 sequence reads: CASSVASGGYTF. The DNA for the CDR3 is TGTGCCAGCAGCGTAGCCTCGGGTGGCTACACCTTC.

This clone has only one observation. The chain has TRBV7-2 and TRBJ2-5, with 7 bases aligning to TRBD1. J was trimmed by 2 bases and V by 1 base; bases with no gene match: 4. Germline-derived CDR1 and CDR2 are SGHTA and FQGNSA. The length of the CDR3 is 15 residues. CDR3 in amino acids: CASSLGGQPQETQYF. The CDR3 region has the DNA TGTGCCAGCAGCTTAGGGGGACAGCCTCAAGAGACCCAGTACTTC.

The V and J genes are TRBV7-3 and TRBJ2-3; 7 nucleotides match TRBD2. J was trimmed by 0 bases and V by 1 base; bases with no gene match: 7. The CDR3 has 17 residues. Germline CDR1 and CDR2: SGHTA and FQGTGA. Here the CDR3 DNA reads TGTGCCAGCAGCTTAATAGGTTTGCGGGGGAGCACAGATACGCAGTATTTT. It specifies CASSLIGLRGSTDTQYF. The complete variable domain, with remaining parts taken from reference TRBV7-3 and TRBJ2-3, reads GAGVSQTPSNKVTEKGKYVELRCDPISGHTALYWYRQSLGQGPEFLIYFQGTGAADDSGLPNDRFFAVRPEGSVSTLKIQRTERGDSAVYLCASSLIGLRGSTDTQYFGPGTRLTVL.

CDR3 DNA sequence: TGCGCCAGCAATGGACAGGGGGCCTACGAGCAGTACTTC. This encodes CASNGQGAYEQYF. This chain joins TRBV10-2 and TRBJ2-7; 10 bases are shared with TRBD1. This CDR3 spans 13 amino acids. The germline V gene encodes CDR1 WSHSY and CDR2 SAAADI. The junction had 2 bases not matched to a gene; V was cut back by 7 bases and J by 2 bases.

The chain combines TRBV18 with TRBJ2-1; tentative D call: TRBD1 (6 bases). In germline, CDR1 is KGHSH, CDR2 LQKENI. The CDR3 sequence is 14 residues long. Trimming took off 4 bases at V and 3 bases at J, with 10 bases between the two ends. In DNA, the CDR3 is TGTGCCAGCTCACAGCAGGGGAACTACAATGAGCAGTTCTTC. It encodes CASSQQGNYNEQFF.

This clone has more than one count but fewer than ten. This rearrangement joins TRBV19 to TRBJ2-1; 11 nucleotides align to TRBD2. The CDR3 is 18 amino acids. V lost 5 bases to trimming and J lost 8 bases; unmatched junction nucleotides: 17. Germline V gene sequence: CDR1 LNHDA, CDR2 SQIVND (reference sequence). CDR3 coding DNA: TGTGCCAGTAGTTCGCCCCACATAACTAGCGGGAGTTTATATGAGCAGTTCTTC. It encodes CASSSPHITSGSLYEQFF. The whole variable domain, filled in from reference TRBV19 and TRBJ2-1, reads DGGITQSPKYLFRKEGQNVTLSCEQNLNHDAMYWYRQDPGQGLRLIYYSQIVNDFQKGDIAEGYSVSREKKESFPLTVTSAQKNPTAFYLCASSSPHITSGSLYEQFFGPGTRLTVL.

V is TRBV7-2 and J is TRBJ2-2, with TRBD2 identical over 11 bases. This CDR3 comprises 16 residues. Germline CDR1 SGHTA, CDR2 FQGNSA. Unmatched junction bases numbered 2, after V lost 0 bases and J lost 5 bases. CDR3 protein: CASSLAASGRTGELFF. The CDR3 DNA follows: TGTGCCAGCAGCTTAGCGGCTAGCGGGAGGACCGGGGAGCTGTTTTTT.

CDR3 bases: TGTGCCAGCAGGCGGGGGGGGGACTACGAGCAGTACTTC. Encoded protein: CASRRGGDYEQYF. The chain has TRBV6-5 and TRBJ2-7, with 9 bases that match TRBD2. CDR3 size: 13 residues. Germline V gives CDR1 MNHEY, CDR2 SVGAGI. V shed 6 bases, J shed 3 bases, and the junction held 3 bases outside the gene matches.

A few counts support this clone. The chain couples TRBV5-6 to TRBJ2-2; D is ambiguous. Germline V gene lookup returns CDR1 SGHDT and CDR2 YYEEEE. There are 15 residues in the CDR3. Between the trimmed V and J ends, which lost 0 bases and 1 base, there was a span of 7 bases. CDR3 protein: CASSLGEVNTGELFF. The CDR3 coding sequence is TGTGCCAGCAGCTTGGGCGAAGTGAACACCGGGGAGCTGTTTTTT.

V is TRBV30 and J is TRBJ1-5, with 7 bases that match TRBD1. CDR3 length: 14 residues. J lost 7 bases, V lost 3 bases, and 9 bases had no gene match. Germline V gene sequence: CDR1 GTSNPN, CDR2 SVGIG (reference sequence). The CDR3 region has the DNA TGTGCCTGGAGGGGACAGTCCCTGAGGCAGCCCCAGCATTTT. Its translation: CAWRGQSLRQPQHF.

The V and J genes are TRBV30 and TRBJ2-3; 7 nucleotides match TRBD2. Germline V lookup: CDR1 GTSNPN, CDR2 SVGIG (reference sequence). The CDR3 length is 16 residues. The V gene end was trimmed by 5 bases and the J gene end by 0 bases; junction bases not matched to a gene: 11. The CDR3 here is CAWDLGGRLSTDTQYF. CDR3 bases: TGTGCCTGGGACCTTGGCGGGAGACTTAGCACAGATACGCAGTATTTT.

V is TRBV2 and J is TRBJ1-5; D not certain. Germline CDR1 SNHLY, CDR2 FYNNEI. This CDR3 is 15 amino acids long. The V and J ends lost 6 bases and 0 bases respectively, with 12 bases between them. CDR3 in amino acids: CASRARSGSNQPQHF. The CDR3 nucleotides read TGTGCCAGCAGGGCACGGTCGGGTAGCAATCAGCCCCAGCATTTT.